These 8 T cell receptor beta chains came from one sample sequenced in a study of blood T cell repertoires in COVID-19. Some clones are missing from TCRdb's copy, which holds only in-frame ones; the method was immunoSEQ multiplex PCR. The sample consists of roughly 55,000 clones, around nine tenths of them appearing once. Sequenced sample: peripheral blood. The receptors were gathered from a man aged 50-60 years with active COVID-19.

CDR3 coding DNA: TGTGCCAGCAGCCCAAACACAGATACGCAGTATTTT. Translation gives CASSPNTDTQYF. This chain joins TRBV3-1 (or the pseudogene TRBV3-2) and TRBJ2-3, with D unresolved. V was trimmed by 4 bases and J by 2 bases, leaving 4 bases between them. Germline V gene lookup returns CDR1 LGHDT and CDR2 YNNKEL (reference sequence). The length of the CDR3 is 12 residues.

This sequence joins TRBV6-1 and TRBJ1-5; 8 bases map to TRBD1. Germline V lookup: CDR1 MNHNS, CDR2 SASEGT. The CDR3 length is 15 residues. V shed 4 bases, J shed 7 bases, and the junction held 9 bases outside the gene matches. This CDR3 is CASSGGQEVNQPQHF. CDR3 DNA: TGTGCCAGCAGTGGGGGACAGGAGGTGAACCAGCCCCAGCATTTT.

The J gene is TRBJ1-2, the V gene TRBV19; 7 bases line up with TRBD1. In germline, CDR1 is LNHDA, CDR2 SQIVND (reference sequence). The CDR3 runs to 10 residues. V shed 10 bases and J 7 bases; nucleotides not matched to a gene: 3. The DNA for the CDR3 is TGTGCCACTAGACAGGGTGGCTACACCTTC. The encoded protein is CATRQGGYTF.

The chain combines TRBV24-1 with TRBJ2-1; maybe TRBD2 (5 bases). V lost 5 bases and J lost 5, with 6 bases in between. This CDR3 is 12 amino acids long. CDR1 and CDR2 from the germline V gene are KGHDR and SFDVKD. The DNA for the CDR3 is TGTGCCACCAGTGGAGGGAACAATGAGCAGTTCTTC. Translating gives CATSGGNNEQFF.

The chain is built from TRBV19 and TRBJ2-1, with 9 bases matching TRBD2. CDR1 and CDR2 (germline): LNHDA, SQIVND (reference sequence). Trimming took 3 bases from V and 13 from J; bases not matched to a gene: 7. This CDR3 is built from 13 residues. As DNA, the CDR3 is TGTGCCAGTAGTATCCAAACCGGGACTAGCCAGTTCTTC. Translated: CASSIQTGTSQFF.

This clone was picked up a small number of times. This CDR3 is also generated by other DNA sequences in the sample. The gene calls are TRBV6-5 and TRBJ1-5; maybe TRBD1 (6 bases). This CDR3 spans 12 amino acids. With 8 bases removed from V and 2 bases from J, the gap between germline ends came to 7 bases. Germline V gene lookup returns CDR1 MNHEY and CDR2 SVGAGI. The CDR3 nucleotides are TGTGCCAGCGGGGGCGGCAATCAGCCCCAGCATTTT. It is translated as CASGGGNQPQHF.

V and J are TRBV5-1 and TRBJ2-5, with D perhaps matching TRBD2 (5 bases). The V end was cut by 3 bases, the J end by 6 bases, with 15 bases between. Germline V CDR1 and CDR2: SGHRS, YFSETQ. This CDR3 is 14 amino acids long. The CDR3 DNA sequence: TGCGCCAGCAGCTGGGGAGACCCACAACAGACCCAGTACTTC. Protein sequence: CASSWGDPQQTQYF.

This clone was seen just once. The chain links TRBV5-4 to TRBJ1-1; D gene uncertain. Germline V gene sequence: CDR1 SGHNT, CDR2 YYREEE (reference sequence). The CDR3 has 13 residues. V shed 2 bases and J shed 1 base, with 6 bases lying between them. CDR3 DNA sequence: TGTGCCAGCAGCTTCTTCGGGAACACTGAAGCTTTCTTT. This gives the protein CASSFFGNTEAFF.